These 20 T cell receptor beta chains originate from one sample sequenced in a study of cytomegalovirus exposure and HLA in healthy donors. The PCR employed 60 Vbeta primers together with 13 Jbeta primers. Profiled with immunoSEQ multiplex PCR; TCRdb holds only in-frame clones, not every one. The sample includes approximately 38,000 clones, 60% to 70% of them seen just once. Source material: PBMCs. Receptor source: a man aged 50 to 59 in good health and CMV-seropositive.

As DNA, the CDR3 is TGTGCCAGCAGCTTAGTGAGGTTTGAAAAACTGTTTTTT. Protein product: CASSLVRFEKLFF. The chain uses TRBV11-2 and TRBJ1-4; D not resolved. This CDR3 contains 13 residues. Germline V lookup: CDR1 SGHAT, CDR2 FQNNGV. The V gene lost 1 base and the J gene lost 7 bases, with 7 bases spanning the gap. Full variable domain (rest looked up from reference TRBV11-2 and TRBJ1-4): EAGVAQSPRYKIIEKRQSVAFWCNPISGHATLYWYQQILGQGPKLLIQFQNNGVVDDSQLPKDRFSAERLKGVDSTLKIQPAKLEDSAVYLCASSLVRFEKLFFGSGTQLSVL.

The chain combines TRBV7-9 with TRBJ1-5, with D maybe TRBD1 (5 bases). Between the trimmed V and J ends, which lost 5 bases and 6 bases, there was a span of 11 bases. The CDR3 contains 13 residues. From germline, CDR1 is SEHNR and CDR2 FQNEAQ (reference sequence). As DNA, the CDR3 is TGTGCCAGCAGCCCAGCGGGGGGTCAGCCCCAGCATTTT. It translates to CASSPAGGQPQHF.

The chain uses TRBV28 and TRBJ1-5, with 10 bases identical to TRBD1. This CDR3 is built from 15 residues. CDR1 is MDHEN and CDR2 is SYDVKM in the germline V gene. J lost 4 bases, V lost 7 bases, and 7 bases had no gene match. Here the CDR3 reads CASNLPGQGNQPQHF. The CDR3 nucleotides are TGTGCCAGCAACCTACCGGGACAGGGGAATCAGCCCCAGCATTTT. Looking up the rest from reference TRBV28 and TRBJ1-5 gives the full variable domain: DVKVTQSSRYLVKRTGEKVFLECVQDMDHENMFWYRQDPGLGLRLIYFSYDVKMKEKGDIPEGYSVSREKKERFSLILESASTNQTSMYLCASNLPGQGNQPQHFGDGTRLSIL.

V and J are TRBV7-9 and TRBJ2-3; perhaps TRBD2 as D (5 bases). Germline values: CDR1 SEHNR, CDR2 FQNEAQ (reference sequence). The CDR3 runs 15 residues. Trimming removed 4 bases at V and 4 bases at J, with 15 bases between. CDR3 protein: CASSSASRAADTQYF. The CDR3 bases are TGTGCCAGCAGCTCTGCTAGCCGGGCGGCAGATACGCAGTATTTT.

The CDR3 DNA follows: TGTGCCAGCAGTCCAGGGGGCCTAGTGGGTGAAAAACTGTTTTTT. Encoded protein: CASSPGGLVGEKLFF. V and J are TRBV28 and TRBJ1-4; TRBD1 matches at 8 bases. The length of the CDR3 is 15 residues. V lost 5 bases to trimming and J lost 7 bases; unmatched junction nucleotides: 9. Germline V gives CDR1 MDHEN, CDR2 SYDVKM.

This clone was counted only a few times. The chain couples TRBV5-4 to TRBJ1-2; 7 nucleotides align to TRBD1. Germline trimming cut 4 bases from V and 8 bases from J; bases unmatched to any gene: 11. Per germline, CDR1 SGHNT and CDR2 YYREEE (reference sequence). The CDR3 contains 14 residues. The CDR3 here is CASSIQGRAGGYTF. In DNA form, the CDR3 reads TGTGCCAGCAGCATACAGGGGAGAGCAGGAGGCTACACCTTC. Based on the CDR3 plus reference TRBV5-4 and TRBJ1-2, the full variable domain is ETGVTQSPTHLIKTRGQQVTLRCSSQSGHNTVSWYQQALGQGPQFIFQYYREEENGRGNFPPRFSGLQFPNYSSELNVNALELDDSALYLCASSIQGRAGGYTFGSGTRLTVV.

The V gene is TRBV5-1, the J gene TRBJ1-4; D not resolved. The CDR3 is 14 amino acids. V lost 4 bases and J lost 3, with 10 bases in between. Per the germline V gene, CDR1 is SGHRS and CDR2 is YFSETQ. CDR3 nucleotides: TGCGCCAGCAGCCCTGCGGAGCCTAATGAAAAACTGTTTTTT. Translation gives CASSPAEPNEKLFF.

The rearrangement links TRBV19 to TRBJ1-1; 8 bases are a match to TRBD1. Germline CDR1 is LNHDA and CDR2 is SQIVND (reference sequence). The CDR3 covers 13 residues. The ends lost 3 bases at V and 11 bases at J; junction bases unmatched: 8. The CDR3 coding sequence is TGTGCCAGTAGTATTGACAGGGGCGCCCGTGCTTTCTTT. It is translated as CASSIDRGARAFF.

The CDR3 spells CASSQDRGNYGYTF. The CDR3 DNA reads TGTGCCAGCAGCCAAGATCGGGGTAACTATGGCTACACCTTC. The chain links TRBV4-2 to TRBJ1-2; D remains ambiguous. In germline, CDR1 is LGHNA, CDR2 YNFKEQ. Between the trimmed V and J ends, which lost 0 bases and 1 base, there was a span of 6 bases. There are 14 residues in the CDR3.

The chain is built from TRBV7-2 and TRBJ1-5; D not resolved. This CDR3 comprises 14 residues. Per germline, CDR1 SGHTA and CDR2 FQGNSA. V dropped 0 bases and J dropped 5 bases, with 8 bases sitting between them. In DNA form, the CDR3 reads TGTGCCAGCAGCTTAGCTCCTCCCTATCAGCCCCAGCATTTT. Protein sequence: CASSLAPPYQPQHF.

V usage is TRBV2 and J usage is TRBJ1-5; TRBD1 matches 10 bases. Germline loops: CDR1 SNHLY, CDR2 FYNNEI. Germline trimming cut 6 bases from V and 4 bases from J; bases unmatched to any gene: 0. This CDR3 has 13 residues. CDR3 amino acids: CASRGQGNQPQHF. CDR3 nucleotides: TGTGCCAGCAGGGGACAGGGGAATCAGCCCCAGCATTTT.

This rearrangement joins TRBV6-5 to TRBJ1-2; tentative D call: TRBD1 (6 bases). This CDR3 contains 12 residues. The germline gives CDR1 MNHEY, CDR2 SVGAGI. V was pared by 8 bases and J by 8 bases, with 15 bases between. The CDR3 DNA follows: TGTGCCAGCGGCGAAGGGACACGGGGCTACACCTTC. Amino acid sequence: CASGEGTRGYTF.

The chain joins TRBV4-1 to TRBJ2-7; 8 positions agree with TRBD1. Germline V lookup: CDR1 MGHRA, CDR2 YSYEKL. J was trimmed by 4 bases and V by 2 bases; bases with no gene match: 10. This CDR3 spans 16 amino acids. The CDR3, as DNA: TGCGCCAGCAGCCAAAGCACCTCAGGGGGCTCATACGAGCAGTACTTC. It translates to CASSQSTSGGSYEQYF.

This clone has only a few counts. The CDR3 sequence is CASSYLGLATHEQYF. For the CDR3, the DNA is TGTGCCAGCAGTTACTTGGGACTAGCTACCCACGAGCAGTACTTC. The gene calls are TRBV6-5 and TRBJ2-7; 9 bases match TRBD2. Trimming took 1 base from V and 5 from J; bases not matched to a gene: 6. The CDR3 is made up of 15 amino acids. Per germline, CDR1 MNHEY and CDR2 SVGAGI.

The V and J genes are TRBV9 and TRBJ2-5; 13 bases match TRBD2. From germline, CDR1 is SGDLS and CDR2 YYNGEE. V dropped 4 bases and J dropped 7; count of bases not matched to a gene: 7. CDR3 length: 15 residues. Written as DNA, the CDR3 is TGTGCCAGCAGCCCCCAAGGACTAGCGGGGGCGACCCAGTACTTC. The encoded protein is CASSPQGLAGATQYF. Looking up the rest from reference TRBV9 and TRBJ2-5 gives the full variable domain: DSGVTQTPKHLITATGQRVTLRCSPRSGDLSVYWYQQSLDQGLQFLIQYYNGEERAKGNILERFSAQQFPDLHSELNLSSLELGDSALYFCASSPQGLAGATQYFGPGTRLLVL.

The V gene is TRBV6-5, the J gene TRBJ1-1, with a possible D match to TRBD1 (5 bases). The CDR3 totals 15 residues. Trimming took 0 bases from V and 5 from J, leaving 13 bases between them. The V gene's germline CDR1 is MNHEY and CDR2 SVGAGI. This CDR3 reads CASSYSRQGRTEAFF. The DNA of the CDR3 is TGTGCCAGCAGTTACTCGCGGCAGGGTCGAACTGAAGCTTTCTTT.

This chain connects TRBV5-4 to TRBJ2-7; 7 positions agree with TRBD1. V gave up 2 bases and J gave up 6 bases; unmatched junction bases: 2. The CDR3 extends over 12 amino acids. Per germline, CDR1 SGHNT and CDR2 YYREEE (reference sequence). For the CDR3, the DNA is TGTGCCAGCAGCTTAACAGGGGCCGAGCAGTACTTC. It encodes CASSLTGAEQYF.

This chain links TRBV9 with TRBJ2-5; 13 bases agree with TRBD2. Germline assignment: CDR1 SGDLS and CDR2 YYNGEE. The ends lost 0 bases at V and 1 base at J; junction bases unmatched: 6. This CDR3 region has 18 residues. DNA of the CDR3: TGTGCCAGCAGCGTAGGGACTAGCGGGGGAGGATTCCAAGAGACCCAGTACTTC. Amino acids: CASSVGTSGGGFQETQYF. The full variable domain, rest sourced from reference TRBV9 and TRBJ2-5, is DSGVTQTPKHLITATGQRVTLRCSPRSGDLSVYWYQQSLDQGLQFLIQYYNGEERAKGNILERFSAQQFPDLHSELNLSSLELGDSALYFCASSVGTSGGGFQETQYFGPGTRLLVL.

This clone was picked up one time. The chain is built from TRBV5-8 and TRBJ1-2, with 12 bases that match TRBD1. The CDR3 loop spans 17 amino acids. The germline CDR1 and CDR2 sequences are SGHTS and YDEGEE. The junction had 10 bases not matched to a gene; V was cut back by 5 bases and J by 2 bases. In DNA form, the CDR3 reads TGTGCCAGCAGTTCCATAGGGGACAGGGGGCGCAACTATGGCTACACCTTC. Residues: CASSSIGDRGRNYGYTF.

This chain joins TRBV4-3 and TRBJ2-3, with 10 nucleotides matching TRBD1. Unmatched junction bases numbered 1, after V lost 3 bases and J lost 1 base. Per the germline V gene, CDR1 is LGHNA and CDR2 is YSLEER. The CDR3 consists of 15 residues. CDR3 DNA: TGCGCCAGCAGCCAGACAGGGGGCCGCACAGATACGCAGTATTTT. Its protein product is CASSQTGGRTDTQYF.